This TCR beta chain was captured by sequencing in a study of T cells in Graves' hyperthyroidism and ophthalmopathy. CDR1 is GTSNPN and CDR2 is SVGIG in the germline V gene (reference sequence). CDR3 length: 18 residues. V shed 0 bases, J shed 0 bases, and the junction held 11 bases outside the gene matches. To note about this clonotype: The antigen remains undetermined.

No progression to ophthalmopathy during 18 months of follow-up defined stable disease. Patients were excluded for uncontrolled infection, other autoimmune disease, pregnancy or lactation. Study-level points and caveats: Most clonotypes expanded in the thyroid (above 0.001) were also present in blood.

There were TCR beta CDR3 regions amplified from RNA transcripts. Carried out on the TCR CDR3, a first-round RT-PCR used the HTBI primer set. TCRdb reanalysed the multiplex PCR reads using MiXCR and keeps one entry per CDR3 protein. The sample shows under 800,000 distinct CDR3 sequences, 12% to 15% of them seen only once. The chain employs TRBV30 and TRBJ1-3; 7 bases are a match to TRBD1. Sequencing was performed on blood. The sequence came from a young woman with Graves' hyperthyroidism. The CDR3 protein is CAWSVRFSRDSSGNTIYF. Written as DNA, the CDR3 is TGTGCCTGGAGTGTACGGTTTTCACGGGACAGCTCTGGAAACACCATATATTTT.